What follows describes a single TCR beta chain. The antigen is unknown. This entry comes from a study of identical twins. The study's findings and limits: The study found excess low generation probability among twin-shared out-of-frame alpha sequences. Its conclusions, products of cross-sectional statistical analysis, did not come from following the same donors.

TCRdb called the 5' RACE reads again in MiXCR, with one record for every CDR3 protein. The profile shows 400,000 to 650,000 distinct CDR3 sequences, about 20% of them singletons. The V gene lost 0 bases and the J gene lost 0 bases, with 11 bases spanning the gap. Looked up from germline, CDR1 is ENHRY and CDR2 is SYGVKD. The CDR3 loop spans 16 amino acids. The sample was also linked to a second study, of T cells expressing NK-cell markers.

Sequences were obtained from CD4+ T cells sorted from blood. This clonotype originated in a woman aged 18-29 years in good health. V is TRBV10-3 and J is TRBJ1-1, with D uncertain. CDR3 DNA sequence: TGTGCCATCAGTGAGTCCCCGACGGGAGTGAACACTGAAGCTTTCTTT. Protein sequence: CAISESPTGVNTEAFF.